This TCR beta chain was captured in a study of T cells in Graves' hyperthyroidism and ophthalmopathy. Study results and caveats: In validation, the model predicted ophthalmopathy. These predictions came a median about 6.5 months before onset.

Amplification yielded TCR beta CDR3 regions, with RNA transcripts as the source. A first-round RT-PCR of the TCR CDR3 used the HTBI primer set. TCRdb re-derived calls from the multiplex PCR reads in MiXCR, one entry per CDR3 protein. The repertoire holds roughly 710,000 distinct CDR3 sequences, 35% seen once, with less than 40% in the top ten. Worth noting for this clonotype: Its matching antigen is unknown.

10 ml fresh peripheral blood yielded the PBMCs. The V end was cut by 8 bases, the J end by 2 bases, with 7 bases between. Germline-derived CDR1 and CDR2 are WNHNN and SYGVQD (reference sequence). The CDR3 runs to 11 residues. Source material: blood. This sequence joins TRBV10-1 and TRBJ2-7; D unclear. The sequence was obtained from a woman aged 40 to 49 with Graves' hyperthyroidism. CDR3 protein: CASGPAYEQYF. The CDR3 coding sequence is TGCGCCAGCGGGCCGGCCTACGAGCAGTACTTC.